Presented here are 24 T cell receptor beta chains from one specimen sequenced in a study of shared clonotypes between healthy human individuals. Some clones are missing from TCRdb's copy, which holds only in-frame ones; the method was immunoSEQ multiplex PCR. The sample lists around 1,000,000 clones, around three quarters occurring once. Sequences were obtained from memory CD4+ T cells from PBMCs. The sample's subset: CD45RA-negative fraction. These receptors came from a man younger than 35 in good health. Some clones in this sample may be carry-over from other donors' samples.

This clone was recorded many times. The same CDR3 arises from other DNA sequences in this sample as well. The chain carries TRBV28 and TRBJ2-5; 13 bases are shared with TRBD2. Germline V gives CDR1 MDHEN, CDR2 SYDVKM. After removal of 6 bases from V and 5 bases from J, the junction contained 6 bases not matched to a gene. The CDR3 sequence is 15 residues long. CDR3 nucleotide sequence: TGTGCCAGCAGACAGACTAGCGGGAGGCCGGAGACCCAGTACTTC. Protein sequence: CASRQTSGRPETQYF.

The chain uses TRBV28 and TRBJ1-1; D ambiguous. V was shortened by 3 bases and J by 3 bases, with 8 bases between the two germline ends. Germline CDR1 is MDHEN and CDR2 is SYDVKM. CDR3 size: 13 residues. The CDR3 spells CASSLSSYTEAFF. Written as DNA, the CDR3 is TGTGCCAGCAGTTTGAGCAGTTACACTGAAGCTTTCTTT.

The chain combines TRBV5-1 with TRBJ2-2; D is uncertain. Trimming took off 4 bases at V and 7 bases at J, with 14 bases between the two ends. The CDR3 spans 14 residues. Germline V gene lookup returns CDR1 SGHRS and CDR2 YFSETQ. The CDR3 sequence: CASSPLGTGGELFF. The DNA for the CDR3 is TGCGCCAGCAGCCCTTTGGGCACGGGCGGGGAGCTGTTTTTT.

The chain recombines TRBV6-1 with TRBJ2-2; D is tentatively TRBD1 or TRBD2 (6 bases each). The V end was cut by 4 bases, the J end by 6 bases, with 12 bases between. The germline V gene has CDR1 MNHNS and CDR2 SASEGT. There are 14 residues in the CDR3. CDR3 sequence: CASSVEGEAGELFF. CDR3 DNA: TGTGCCAGCAGTGTTGAGGGGGAGGCCGGGGAGCTGTTTTTT.

The chain recombines TRBV5-5 with TRBJ2-2, with D unclear. V lost 6 bases, J lost 2 bases, and 11 bases lay in between. Germline V gives CDR1 SGHKS, CDR2 YYEKEE (reference sequence). CDR3 length: 14 residues. For the CDR3, the DNA is TGTGCCAGCATCGCGACCGTAAACACCGGGGAGCTGTTTTTT. Protein product: CASIATVNTGELFF. Complete variable domain (other parts from reference TRBV5-5 and TRBJ2-2): DAGVTQSPTHLIKTRGQQVTLRCSPISGHKSVSWYQQVLGQGPQFIFQYYEKEERGRGNFPDRFSARQFPNYSSELNVNALLLGDSALYLCASIATVNTGELFFGEGSRLTVL.

The rearrangement links TRBV11-2 to TRBJ2-3, with TRBD2 matching 9 bases. Germline V gene sequence: CDR1 SGHAT, CDR2 FQNNGV. This CDR3 is built from 17 residues. J was trimmed by 1 base and V by 5 bases; bases with no gene match: 10. CDR3 loop: CASSPWREGPGTDTQYF. The CDR3 DNA follows: TGTGCCAGCAGCCCCTGGCGGGAGGGTCCTGGCACAGATACGCAGTATTTT.

The table lists this clone with a count of one. The chain links TRBV18 to TRBJ2-7; D gene unclear. The CDR3 covers 15 residues. The V gene lost 2 bases and the J gene lost 5 bases, with 16 bases spanning the gap. CDR1 is KGHSH and CDR2 is LQKENI in the germline V gene. The CDR3 here is CASSPIGPGGNEQYF. The CDR3 nucleotides read TGTGCCAGCTCACCAATAGGACCTGGCGGCAACGAGCAGTACTTC.

A few counts support this clone. This rearrangement joins TRBV30 to TRBJ1-1; D is ambiguous. Trimming left V 4 bases short and J 10 bases short, with 10 bases between. Germline values: CDR1 GTSNPN, CDR2 SVGIG (reference sequence). The CDR3 sequence is 10 residues long. CDR3 loop: CAWKKQRAFF. CDR3 bases: TGTGCCTGGAAGAAGCAGAGAGCTTTCTTT.

This clone showed up just a few times. The chain carries TRBV10-1 and TRBJ2-1; D possibly corresponds to TRBD2 (5 bases). This CDR3 region has 14 residues. V was cut by 6 bases and J by 9 bases, with 18 bases left in between. CDR1 WNHNN and CDR2 SYGVQD come from the germline V gene (reference sequence). DNA for the CDR3: TGCGCCAGCAGCCGTAGCGAGATGCGCCCTGAGCAGTTCTTC. As protein: CASSRSEMRPEQFF.

The chain joins TRBV9 to TRBJ1-5; D not resolved. Trimming pared 0 bases from V and 2 bases from J, leaving 9 bases between. Germline V CDR1 and CDR2: SGDLS, YYNGEE. This CDR3 comprises 15 residues. The CDR3 region is CASSVDDGRNQPQHF. In nucleotides, the CDR3 is TGTGCCAGCAGCGTAGACGATGGTCGCAATCAGCCCCAGCATTTT.

Worth noting for this clone: At one of its ends the junction is not consistent with the germline gene, which may arise from a read error. The CDR3 region has the DNA TGTGCCAGCAGCGACCTGGTCGTCATCTTT. It yields the protein CASSDLVVIF. The chain recombines TRBV25-1 with TRBJ1-1; no definite D call. The CDR3 is made up of 10 amino acids. In germline, CDR1 is MGHDK, CDR2 SYGVNS.

The chain recombines TRBV28 with TRBJ1-1; 8 bases line up with TRBD1. This CDR3 contains 14 residues. V lost 3 bases, J lost 7 bases, and 7 bases stayed unmatched. Germline CDR1 and CDR2: MDHEN and SYDVKM. The CDR3: CASSFAGGNVEAFF. The CDR3 bases are TGTGCCAGCAGTTTTGCAGGGGGCAACGTTGAAGCTTTCTTT. The variable domain in full, completed from reference TRBV28 and TRBJ1-1, reads DVKVTQSSRYLVKRTGEKVFLECVQDMDHENMFWYRQDPGLGLRLIYFSYDVKMKEKGDIPEGYSVSREKKERFSLILESASTNQTSMYLCASSFAGGNVEAFFGQGTRLTVV.

This clone has a count of ten or more. This chain connects TRBV7-9 to TRBJ1-3; D is unresolved. This CDR3 is built from 15 residues. Germline V gene data show CDR1 as SEHNR and CDR2 as FQNEAQ (reference sequence). V was cut by 6 bases and J by 6 bases, with 18 bases left in between. CDR3 nucleotides: TGTGCCAGCAGTCCAAGGGCCTCTGGTGAAAACACCATATATTTT. Encoded protein: CASSPRASGENTIYF.

The rearrangement uses TRBV4-1 and TRBJ1-4; the D gene is possibly TRBD1 (5 bases). The CDR3 sequence is 15 residues long. CDR1 and CDR2 from the germline V gene are MGHRA and YSYEKL. V shed 6 bases and J shed 4 bases, with 15 bases lying between them. DNA for the CDR3: TGCGCCAGCAGTCGACCGGGACTTAATAATGAAAAACTGTTTTTT. Residues: CASSRPGLNNEKLFF.

The chain employs TRBV18 and TRBJ2-7; D is possibly TRBD2 (5 bases). With 0 bases removed from V and 2 bases from J, the gap between germline ends came to 8 bases. This CDR3 region has 14 residues. CDR1 KGHSH and CDR2 LQKENI come from the germline V gene. The CDR3 spells CASSPPAEAYEQYF. The CDR3, as DNA: TGTGCCAGCTCACCACCAGCGGAGGCCTACGAGCAGTACTTC.

V usage is TRBV7-3 and J usage is TRBJ2-1; 10 bases align to TRBD2. This CDR3 spans 14 amino acids. Trimming took 4 bases from V and 6 from J; bases not matched to a gene: 3. CDR1 and CDR2 (germline): SGHTA, FQGTGA. This CDR3 is CASSWTSGLNEQFF. The DNA of the CDR3 is TGTGCCAGCAGCTGGACTAGCGGACTCAATGAGCAGTTCTTC.

The rearrangement links TRBV7-9 to TRBJ1-2; perhaps TRBD1 as D (6 bases). This CDR3 contains 19 residues. Germline CDR1 is SEHNR and CDR2 is FQNEAQ (reference sequence). The V end was cut by 4 bases, the J end by 4 bases, with 28 bases between. The CDR3 protein is CASSSVPGIPGEGTYGYTF. The CDR3 region has the DNA TGTGCCAGCAGCTCGGTACCGGGGATACCAGGGGAGGGGACCTATGGCTACACCTTC. Together with reference TRBV7-9 and TRBJ1-2, the CDR3 gives the full variable domain: DTGVSQNPRHKITKRGQNVTFRCDPISEHNRLYWYRQTLGQGPEFLTYFQNEAQLEKSRLLSDRFSAERPKGSFSTLEIQRTEQGDSAMYLCASSSVPGIPGEGTYGYTFGSGTRLTVV.

This clone has a single count. The chain joins TRBV7-2 to TRBJ2-2; D not resolved. The CDR3 sequence is 14 residues long. V was shortened by 2 bases and J by 2 bases, with 6 bases between the two germline ends. Germline V lookup: CDR1 SGHTA, CDR2 FQGNSA. CDR3 sequence: CASSLLGNTGELFF. Written as DNA, the CDR3 is TGTGCCAGCAGCTTATTGGGAAACACCGGGGAGCTGTTTTTT.

This clone was counted once. V usage is TRBV7-2 and J usage is TRBJ2-2; D unclear. This CDR3 comprises 17 residues. V was cut by 6 bases and J by 3 bases, with 20 bases left in between. Looked up from germline, CDR1 is SGHTA and CDR2 is FQGNSA. The CDR3 reads CASSLLFSVGYTGELFF. CDR3 coding DNA: TGTGCCAGCAGTCTACTCTTCTCGGTCGGATACACCGGGGAGCTGTTTTTT.

This chain links TRBV4-2 with TRBJ1-3; D uncertain. The CDR3 is made up of 15 amino acids. Trimming pared 1 base from V and 0 bases from J, leaving 7 bases between. Germline V CDR1 and CDR2: LGHNA, YNFKEQ. The CDR3 DNA sequence: TGTGCCAGCAGCCAAGTCTGGGGCTCTGGAAACACCATATATTTT. It specifies CASSQVWGSGNTIYF.

This chain links TRBV9 with TRBJ2-3; 9 nucleotides agree with TRBD1. The V segment lost 4 bases and the J segment 5 bases; nucleotides outside the gene matches: 11. CDR1 is SGDLS and CDR2 is YYNGEE in the germline V gene. The CDR3 is 16 residues long. The CDR3 loop is CASSSGTGYRGDTQYF. DNA of the CDR3: TGTGCCAGCAGCAGTGGGACAGGGTATAGGGGAGATACGCAGTATTTT.

The chain is built from TRBV7-9 and TRBJ2-7; 10 positions match TRBD2. Germline V CDR1 and CDR2: SEHNR, FQNEAQ (reference sequence). V trimming: 5 bases; J trimming: 6 bases; junction bases outside the gene matches: 7. The CDR3 loop spans 14 amino acids. The CDR3 spells CASSPGWTSGEQYF. For the CDR3, the DNA is TGTGCCAGCAGCCCCGGGTGGACTAGCGGCGAGCAGTACTTC.

This clone was detected once. This chain connects TRBV2 to TRBJ1-2, with unresolved D. CDR1 SNHLY and CDR2 FYNNEI come from the germline V gene. Deletions cut 5 bases from V and 8 bases from J, with 12 bases between. The CDR3 runs 12 residues. The CDR3 loop reads CASSSRRLGYTF. The CDR3 nucleotides read TGTGCCAGCAGTTCTCGGAGGCTAGGCTACACCTTC.

This chain joins TRBV18 and TRBJ1-5; D ambiguous. The CDR3 runs to 13 residues. V lost 2 bases to trimming and J lost 3 bases, with 5 bases between them. Germline V gene lookup returns CDR1 KGHSH and CDR2 LQKENI. The CDR3 here is CASSPNHNQPQHF. The DNA for the CDR3 is TGTGCCAGCTCACCAAATCACAATCAGCCCCAGCATTTT.